The TCR beta chain described here comes from a study of read filtering for tumor transcriptome and immune sequencing. In the study overall: Patients were about 18 male and 13 to 15 female, mean age approximately 70 years, range about 47 to 85.

Germline CDR1 is MNHNS and CDR2 is SASEGT. The CDR3 length is 16 residues. V was clipped by 2 bases and J by 4 bases; unmatched bases: 6. Sampling of bone marrow took place during active disease in every patient. The study's findings and limits: Sorted CD138-negative bone marrow cells were not purified T cells.

This clonotype was seen many times. Antigen unknown. Molecular barcoded adaptors covering alpha/delta and beta/gamma chains were used on 400 to 450 ng RNA. TCRdb analysed the reads with MiXCR anew, one entry per CDR3 protein. The table has about 23,000 distinct CDR3 sequences, roughly 13% seen once. The chain uses TRBV6-1 and TRBJ1-5, with 9 bases identical to TRBD1. The source of this sequence is a donor over 35 with multiple myeloma. The specimen sequenced was a population of CD138-negative cells sorted from bone marrow. The CDR3 nucleotides are TGTGCCAGCAGTGAATGGGGGACAGGGAAAAATCAGCCCCAGCATTTT. Its translation: CASSEWGTGKNQPQHF.